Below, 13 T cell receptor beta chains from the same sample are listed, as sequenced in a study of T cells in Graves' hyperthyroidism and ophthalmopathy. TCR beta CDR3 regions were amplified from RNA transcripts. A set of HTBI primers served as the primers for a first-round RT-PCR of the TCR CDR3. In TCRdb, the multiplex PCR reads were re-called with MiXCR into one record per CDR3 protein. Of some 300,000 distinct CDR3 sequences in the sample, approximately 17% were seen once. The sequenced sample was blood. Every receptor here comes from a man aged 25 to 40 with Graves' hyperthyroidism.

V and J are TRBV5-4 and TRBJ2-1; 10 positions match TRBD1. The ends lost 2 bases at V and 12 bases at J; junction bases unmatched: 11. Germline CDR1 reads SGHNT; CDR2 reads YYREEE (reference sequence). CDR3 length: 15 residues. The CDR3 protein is CASSFPDRGLSGQFF. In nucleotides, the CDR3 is TGTGCCAGCAGCTTCCCCGACAGGGGGCTCTCTGGGCAGTTCTTC.

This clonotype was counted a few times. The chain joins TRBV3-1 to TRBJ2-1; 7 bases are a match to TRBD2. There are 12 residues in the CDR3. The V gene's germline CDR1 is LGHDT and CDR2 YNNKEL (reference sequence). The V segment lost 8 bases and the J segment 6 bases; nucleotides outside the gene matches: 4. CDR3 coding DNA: TGTGCCAGCCTGGGCGGGGGCAATGAGCAGTTCTTC. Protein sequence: CASLGGGNEQFF.

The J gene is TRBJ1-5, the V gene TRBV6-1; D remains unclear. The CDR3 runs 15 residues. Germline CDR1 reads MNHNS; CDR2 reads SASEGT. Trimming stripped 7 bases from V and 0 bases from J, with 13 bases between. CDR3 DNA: TGTGCCAGCAAGGATGTGGGGTATAGCAATCAGCCCCAGCATTTT. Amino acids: CASKDVGYSNQPQHF.

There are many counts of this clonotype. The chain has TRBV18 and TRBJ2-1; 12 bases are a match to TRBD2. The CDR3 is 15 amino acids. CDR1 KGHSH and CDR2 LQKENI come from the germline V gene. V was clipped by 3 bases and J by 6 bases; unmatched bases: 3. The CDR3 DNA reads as TGTGCCAGCTCACCCGGACTAGCGGGAAGCAATGAGCAGTTCTTC. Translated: CASSPGLAGSNEQFF.

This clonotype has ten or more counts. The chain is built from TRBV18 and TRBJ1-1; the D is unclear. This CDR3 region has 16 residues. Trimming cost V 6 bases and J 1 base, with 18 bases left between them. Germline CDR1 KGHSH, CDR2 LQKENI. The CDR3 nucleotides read TGTGCCAGCTCTCTATTCTTAGCTGTCGAGAACACTGAAGCTTTCTTT. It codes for CASSLFLAVENTEAFF.

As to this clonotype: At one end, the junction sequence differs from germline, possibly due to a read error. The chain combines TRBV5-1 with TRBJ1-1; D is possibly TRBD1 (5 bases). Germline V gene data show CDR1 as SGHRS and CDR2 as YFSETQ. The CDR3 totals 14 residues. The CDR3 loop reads CASRTGGGNTEALF. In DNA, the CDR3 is TGCGCCAGCAGAACGGGGGGGGGGAACACTGAAGCTCTCTTT.

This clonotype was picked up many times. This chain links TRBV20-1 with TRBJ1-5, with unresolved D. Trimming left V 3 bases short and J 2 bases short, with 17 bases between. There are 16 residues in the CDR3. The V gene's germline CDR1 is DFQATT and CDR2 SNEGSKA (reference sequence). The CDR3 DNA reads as TGCAGTGCTAGTCTGGGTAGGGAGGGAGGCAATCAGCCCCAGCATTTT. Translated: CSASLGREGGNQPQHF.

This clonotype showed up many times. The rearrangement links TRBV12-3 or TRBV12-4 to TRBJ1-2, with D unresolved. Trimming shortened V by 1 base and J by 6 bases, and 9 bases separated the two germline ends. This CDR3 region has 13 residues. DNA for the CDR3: TGTGCCAGCAGTTTAGGTCTCCAAGATGGCTACACCTTC. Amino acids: CASSLGLQDGYTF.

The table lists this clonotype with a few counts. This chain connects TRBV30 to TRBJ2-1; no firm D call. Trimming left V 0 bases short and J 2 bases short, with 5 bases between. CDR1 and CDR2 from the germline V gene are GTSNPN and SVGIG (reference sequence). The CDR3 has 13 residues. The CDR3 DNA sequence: TGTGCCTGGAGTGTATCGCCCTACAATGAGCAGTTCTTC. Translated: CAWSVSPYNEQFF.

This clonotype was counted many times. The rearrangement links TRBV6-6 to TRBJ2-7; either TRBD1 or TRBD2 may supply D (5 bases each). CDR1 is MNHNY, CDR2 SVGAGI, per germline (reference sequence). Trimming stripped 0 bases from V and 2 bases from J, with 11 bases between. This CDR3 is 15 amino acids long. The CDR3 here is CASSYSAVGAYEQYF. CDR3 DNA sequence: TGTGCCAGCAGTTACTCTGCGGTGGGGGCCTACGAGCAGTACTTC.

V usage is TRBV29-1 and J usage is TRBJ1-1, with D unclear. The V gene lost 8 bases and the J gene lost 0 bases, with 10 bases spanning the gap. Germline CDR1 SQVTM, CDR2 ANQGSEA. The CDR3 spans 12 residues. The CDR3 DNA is TGCAGCCCTGTCCGGATGAACACTGAAGCTTTCTTT. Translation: CSPVRMNTEAFF.

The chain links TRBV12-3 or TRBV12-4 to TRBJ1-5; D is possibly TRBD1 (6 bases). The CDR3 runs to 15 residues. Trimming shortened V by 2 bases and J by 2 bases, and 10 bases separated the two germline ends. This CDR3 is CASSLSGAGNQPQHF. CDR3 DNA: TGTGCCAGCAGTTTATCAGGGGCTGGCAATCAGCCCCAGCATTTT.

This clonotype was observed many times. This chain's CDR3 is CASSFSGRPLTDTQYF. The CDR3 nucleotides are TGTGCCAGCAGCTTCAGCGGGAGGCCGCTCACAGATACGCAGTATTTT. V and J are TRBV13 and TRBJ2-3; 9 positions match TRBD2. With 3 bases clipped from V and 2 bases from J, the junction kept 6 bases outside the gene matches. Germline CDR1 and CDR2: PRHDT and FYEKMQ (reference sequence). The CDR3 is 16 amino acids.